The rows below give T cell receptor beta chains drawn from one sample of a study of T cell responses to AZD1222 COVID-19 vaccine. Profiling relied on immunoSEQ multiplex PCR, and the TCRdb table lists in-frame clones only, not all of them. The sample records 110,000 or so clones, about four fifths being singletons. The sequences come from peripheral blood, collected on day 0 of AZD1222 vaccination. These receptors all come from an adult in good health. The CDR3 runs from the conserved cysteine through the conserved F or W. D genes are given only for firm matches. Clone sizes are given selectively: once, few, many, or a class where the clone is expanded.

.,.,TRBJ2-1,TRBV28,CASSLIPGTNNEQFF,TGTGCCAGCAGTCTAATCCCCGGTACCAACAATGAGCAGTTCTTC
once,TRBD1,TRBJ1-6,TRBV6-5,CASRSQGSALHF,TGTGCCAGCAGGTCACAGGGGTCAGCCCTCCACTTT
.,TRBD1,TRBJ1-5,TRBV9,CASSPRGQGNQPQHF,TGTGCCAGCAGCCCCCGAGGACAGGGTAATCAGCCCCAGCATTTT
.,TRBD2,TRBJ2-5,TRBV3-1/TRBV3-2,CASSPRTSGGQTQYF,TGTGCCAGCAGCCCCCGGACTAGCGGGGGACAGACCCAGTACTTC
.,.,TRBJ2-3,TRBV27,CASSQKWGGTDTQYF,TGTGCCAGCAGTCAGAAGTGGGGGGGCACAGATACGCAGTATTTT
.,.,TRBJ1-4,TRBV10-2,CASSPLNEKLFF,TGCGCCAGCAGCCCCTTAAATGAAAAACTGTTTTTT
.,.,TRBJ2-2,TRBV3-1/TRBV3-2,CASSQDRLWSGELFF,TGTGCCAGCAGCCAAGACAGACTGTGGAGCGGGGAGCTGTTTTTT
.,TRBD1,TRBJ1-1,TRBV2,CASSGGTGGTEAFF,TGTGCCAGCAGTGGGGGGACAGGGGGCACTGAAGCTTTCTTT
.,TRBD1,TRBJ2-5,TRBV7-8,CASSSMDRLGDGVETQYF,TGTGCCAGCAGCTCAATGGACAGGCTAGGGGACGGGGTAGAGACCCAGTACTTC
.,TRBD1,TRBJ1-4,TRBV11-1,CASSSGQGREKLFF,TGTGCCAGCAGCAGTGGACAGGGGCGAGAAAAACTGTTTTTT
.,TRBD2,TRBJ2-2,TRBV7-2,CASSLAGGDGELFF,TGTGCCAGCAGCCTAGCGGGGGGTGACGGGGAGCTGTTTTTT
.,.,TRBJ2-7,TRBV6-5,CASSTNSYEQYF,TGTGCCAGCAGTACGAACTCCTACGAGCAGTACTTC
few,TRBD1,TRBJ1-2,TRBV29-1,CSGGQDYGYTF,TGCAGCGGGGGACAGGACTATGGCTACACCTTC
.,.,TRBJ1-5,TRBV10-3,CAISEGRKKGNQPQHF,TGTGCCATCAGTGAGGGCAGGAAAAAGGGCAATCAGCCCCAGCATTTT
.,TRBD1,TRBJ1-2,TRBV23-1,CASSLDRDSPYYGYTF,TGCGCCAGCAGTCTCGACAGGGATTCGCCCTATTATGGCTACACCTTC
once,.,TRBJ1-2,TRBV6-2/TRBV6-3,CASSYDRNYGYTF,TGTGCCAGCAGTTACGACAGAAACTATGGCTACACCTTC
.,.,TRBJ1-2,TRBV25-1,CASRSPGRLNYGYTF,TGTGCCAGCAGATCTCCGGGACGGCTTAACTATGGCTACACCTTC
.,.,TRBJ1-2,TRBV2,CASSVGQGSGYTF,TGTGCCAGCAGTGTCGGGCAGGGAAGTGGCTACACCTTC
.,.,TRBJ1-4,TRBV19,CASSTHRASDEKLFF,TGTGCCAGTAGTACGCACAGGGCTTCGGACGAAAAACTGTTTTTT
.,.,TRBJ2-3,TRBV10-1,CASSVERGPSTDTQYF,TGCGCCAGCAGTGTTGAGAGGGGCCCATCCACAGATACGCAGTATTTT
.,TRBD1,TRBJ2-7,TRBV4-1,CASSQDLETGRTYEQYF,TGCGCCAGCAGCCAAGATCTCGAGACAGGGCGAACCTACGAGCAGTACTTC
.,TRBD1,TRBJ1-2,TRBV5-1,CASSVDRDYGYTF,TGCGCCAGCAGCGTCGACAGGGACTATGGCTACACCTTC
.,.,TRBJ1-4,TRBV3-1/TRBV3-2,CASSQRKGVNEKLFF,TGTGCCAGCAGCCAAAGGAAAGGGGTTAATGAAAAACTGTTTTTT
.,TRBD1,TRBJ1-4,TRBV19,CASSDRGGEKLFF,TGTGCCAGTAGTGACAGGGGAGGCGAAAAACTGTTTTTT
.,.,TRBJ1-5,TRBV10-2,CASIPSGRGPNQPQHF,TGCGCCAGCATCCCCTCCGGACGAGGACCCAATCAGCCCCAGCATTTT